Listed below are T cell receptor beta chains from one sample, sequenced in a study of cytomegalovirus exposure and HLA in healthy donors. The data were produced by immunoSEQ multiplex PCR, yet TCRdb's version contains in-frame clones alone and is incomplete. The table shows some 190,000 clones, with about 81% occurring only once. The specimen was PBMCs. Every receptor here comes from a man aged 18 to 30 in good health and CMV-seronegative. Each CDR3 is given with its conserved first and last residue. Each record gives: CDR3 length, clone size, V gene, D gene, J gene, CDR3 DNA, CDR3 protein. The D gene is left open where the match is weak. Not every row has a clone size; where given, it reads once, few, many or a size class.

15	few	TRBV9	-	TRBJ2-7	TGTGCCAGCAGCGACTCGGCAGGGCCCGCCTACGAGCAGTACTTC	CASSDSAGPAYEQYF
15	-	TRBV5-1	TRBD1	TRBJ2-2	TGCGCCAGCAGCCCCGGGACAGAAAACACCGGGGAGCTGTTTTTT	CASSPGTENTGELFF
12	-	TRBV19	-	TRBJ1-1	TGTGCCAGTACCTCCCGGAACACTGAAGCTTTCTTT	CASTSRNTEAFF
15	few	TRBV5-8	TRBD1	TRBJ1-2	TGTGCCAGCAGCCGGGACAGGGAACCTAACTATGGCTACACCTTC	CASSRDREPNYGYTF
14	-	TRBV15	-	TRBJ1-4	TGTGCCACCAGCAGAACTACCTTGGATGAAAAACTGTTTTTT	CATSRTTLDEKLFF
15	-	TRBV11-2	-	TRBJ1-1	TGTGCCAGCAGCCCGCCAGATGTACGGAACACTGAAGCTTTCTTT	CASSPPDVRNTEAFF
13	-	TRBV19	-	TRBJ2-7	TGTGCCAGTAGTATCACGGGGTTGCACGAGCAGTACTTC	CASSITGLHEQYF
15	-	TRBV4-1	TRBD2	TRBJ2-5	TGCGCCAGCAGCCTGGGACTAGCGGGGGGTGAGACCCAGTACTTC	CASSLGLAGGETQYF
15	-	TRBV6-5	TRBD1	TRBJ2-5	TGTGCCAGCAGTTACTCTGACAGGGGGACAGAGACCCAGTACTTC	CASSYSDRGTETQYF
14	once	TRBV9	-	TRBJ1-3	TGTGCCAGCAGCGGCGGTAGCTCTGGAAACACCATATATTTT	CASSGGSSGNTIYF
16	-	TRBV12-5	-	TRBJ2-1	TGTGCTAGTGGTTTGGTACAGACAGTCTCCTACAATGAGCAGTTCTTC	CASGLVQTVSYNEQFF
15	-	TRBV5-1	-	TRBJ2-3	TGCGCCAGCAGCGCCGCAGGGCCAAGCCCAGATACGCAGTATTTT	CASSAAGPSPDTQYF
15	once	TRBV4-3	TRBD1	TRBJ1-2	TGCGCCAGCAGCCGGGAGGGGACAGGGGGCTATGGCTACACCTTC	CASSREGTGGYGYTF
13	-	TRBV19	-	TRBJ2-1	TGTGCCAGTGGCGGGGGCCAATACAATGAGCAGTTCTTC	CASGGGQYNEQFF
14	-	TRBV11-2	-	TRBJ2-3	TGTGCCAGCAGCACTAGGACCGATGCAGATACGCAGTATTTT	CASSTRTDADTQYF
13	-	TRBV29-1	TRBD1	TRBJ1-1	TGCAGCGTTGATGAGGGGGCACGGACTGAAGCTTTCTTT	CSVDEGARTEAFF
14	-	TRBV6-5	-	TRBJ1-5	TGTGCCAGCAGTTTGGACATAACCTATCAGCCCCAGCATTTT	CASSLDITYQPQHF
16	-	TRBV5-6	TRBD2	TRBJ2-7	TGTGCCAGCAGCAGCGGACTAGCGGGGAAGTCCCACGAGCAGTACTTC	CASSSGLAGKSHEQYF
14	few	TRBV7-2	-	TRBJ2-7	TGTGCCAGCAGCTTACCAGGGTCGCCCTACGAGCAGTACTTC	CASSLPGSPYEQYF
13	-	TRBV18	-	TRBJ2-7	TGTGCCAGCTCAAGGGACTCCTCTGTGGAGCAGTACTTC	CASSRDSSVEQYF
14	-	TRBV6-5	-	TRBJ2-3	TGTGCCAGCAGCCCTGGACATCGCACAGATACGCAGTATTTT	CASSPGHRTDTQYF
16	-	TRBV28	-	TRBJ2-5	TGTGCCAGCAGTACCCTAGGGGTCTTCGGCCAAGAGACCCAGTACTTC	CASSTLGVFGQETQYF
17	-	TRBV4-2	TRBD2	TRBJ2-3	TGTGCCAGCAGCCAAGGCCCGACTAGCGGGGGGGGTGATACGCAGTATTTT	CASSQGPTSGGGDTQYF
16	-	TRBV14	-	TRBJ1-4	TGTGCCAGCAGCCAAGTCTCCGGGGGATCGGGTGAAAAACTGTTTTTT	CASSQVSGGSGEKLFF
13	-	TRBV27	-	TRBJ1-5	TGTGCCAGCAGTTCCCGTGGCGGGCAGCCCCAGCATTTT	CASSSRGGQPQHF
13	few	TRBV29-1	TRBD1	TRBJ2-7	TGCAGCGTGGCCCACAGGGGGAGCTACGAGCAGTACTTC	CSVAHRGSYEQYF
16	once	TRBV5-6	TRBD1	TRBJ1-1	TGTGCCAGCAGCTTGGCTTGGAACACAGGGGCCACTGAAGCTTTCTTT	CASSLAWNTGATEAFF
16	-	TRBV7-2	-	TRBJ2-7	TGTGCCAGCAGCTTAGATGATGGACAGCTCTCCTACGAGCAGTACTTC	CASSLDDGQLSYEQYF
17	few	TRBV5-1	TRBD1	TRBJ2-2	TGCGCCAGCAGCTGGACGGGACAGGGGGCTAACACCGGGGAGCTGTTTTTT	CASSWTGQGANTGELFF
15	-	TRBV25-1	-	TRBJ1-1	TGTGCCAGCAGTGAATCTAGAACGCTAAACACTGAAGCTTTCTTT	CASSESRTLNTEAFF
14	-	TRBV15	-	TRBJ2-2	TGTGCCACCAGCCCGAGATTGAACACCGGGGAGCTGTTTTTT	CATSPRLNTGELFF
13	-	TRBV5-6	-	TRBJ2-7	TGTGCCAGCAGCCAAGGAGTAGCCTACGAGCAGTACTTC	CASSQGVAYEQYF
14	-	TRBV27	-	TRBJ2-7	TGTGCCAGCAGTTTATTTTCAGGGGCGTACGAGCAGTACTTC	CASSLFSGAYEQYF
16	-	TRBV9	TRBD1	TRBJ1-2	TGTGCCAGCAGCGTAGTCGGGACAGGGAAAGACGGTGGCTACACCTTC	CASSVVGTGKDGGYTF
14	-	TRBV7-6	-	TRBJ2-1	TGTGCCAGCAGCTTAAGGGCTGCCAGGGATGAGCAGTTCTTC	CASSLRAARDEQFF
13	-	TRBV10-2	-	TRBJ1-1	TGCGCCAGCAGGGCGGGGACGAACACTGAAGCTTTCTTT	CASRAGTNTEAFF
16	once	TRBV14	-	TRBJ1-1	TGTGCCAGCAGCCAAGGGTGGGAGGGGTCGAACACTGAAGCTTTCTTT	CASSQGWEGSNTEAFF
14	-	TRBV7-9	-	TRBJ2-5	TGTGCCAGCAGCTTGAACTTCCCCCAAGAGACCCAGTACTTC	CASSLNFPQETQYF
14	once	TRBV7-9	TRBD2	TRBJ2-1	TGTGCCAGCAGCCCCGGACTAGCGGGCAATGAGCAGTTCTTC	CASSPGLAGNEQFF
15	-	TRBV7-2	-	TRBJ2-5	TGTGCCAGCAGCCGTACCAGAGGTAGCGGTGAGACCCAGTACTTC	CASSRTRGSGETQYF
13	-	TRBV7-9	-	TRBJ2-7	TGTGCCAGCAGCTCTCAGGGGTTCGACGAGCAGTACTTC	CASSSQGFDEQYF
16	-	TRBV11-3	TRBD2	TRBJ2-1	TGTGCCAGCAGCTTACCGGCGGGAGGGCCGGGGAGTGAGCAGTTCTTC	CASSLPAGGPGSEQFF
17	once	TRBV9	TRBD1	TRBJ2-2	TGTGCCAGCAGCGCGCCCCGGGACAGGGTGCTCACCGGGGAGCTGTTTTTT	CASSAPRDRVLTGELFF
13	-	TRBV2	-	TRBJ2-7	TGTGCCAGCAGTGAAGAGACTGACTACGAGCAGTACTTC	CASSEETDYEQYF
16	once	TRBV5-8	TRBD1	TRBJ2-7	TGTGCCAACAGCTTCCTACCGGGACAGAGATCTTACGAGCAGTACTTC	CANSFLPGQRSYEQYF
14	-	TRBV11-2	-	TRBJ1-1	TGTGCCAGCAGAAAGGAACTGGTTTTCGGGGAAGCTTTCTTT	CASRKELVFGEAFF